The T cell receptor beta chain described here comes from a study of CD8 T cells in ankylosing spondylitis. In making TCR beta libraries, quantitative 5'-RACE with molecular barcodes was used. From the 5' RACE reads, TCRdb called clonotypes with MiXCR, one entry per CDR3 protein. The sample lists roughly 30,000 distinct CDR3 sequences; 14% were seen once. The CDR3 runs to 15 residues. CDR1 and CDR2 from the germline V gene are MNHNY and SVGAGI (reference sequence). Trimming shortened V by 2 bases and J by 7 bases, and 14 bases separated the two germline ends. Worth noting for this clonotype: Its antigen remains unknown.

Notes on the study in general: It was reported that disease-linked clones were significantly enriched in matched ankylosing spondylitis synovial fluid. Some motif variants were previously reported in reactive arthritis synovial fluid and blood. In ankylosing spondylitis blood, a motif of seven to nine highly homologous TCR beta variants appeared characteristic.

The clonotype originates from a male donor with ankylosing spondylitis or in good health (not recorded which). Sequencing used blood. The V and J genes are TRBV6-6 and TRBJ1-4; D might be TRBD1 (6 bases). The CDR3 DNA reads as TGTGCCAGCAGTTACCGGCAGGGGCGGACTGAAAAACTGTTTTTT. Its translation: CASSYRQGRTEKLFF.